This T cell receptor beta chain was sequenced during a study of T cell responses to AZD1222 COVID-19 vaccine. V was trimmed by 0 bases and J by 7 bases, leaving 15 bases between them. This CDR3 comprises 15 residues. From germline, CDR1 is MNHEY and CDR2 SVGAGI. Comments on this clone: The antigen is undetermined.

The table came from immunoSEQ multiplex PCR; TCRdb's copy has only in-frame clones and leaves some out. In the table there are about 150,000 clones, 92% of which are singletons. Study results and limitations: Only a handful of AZD1222 recipients, more than 5 in all, had baseline seropositivity.

The analysis combined second doses at about 4 or about 12 weeks. The rearrangement joins TRBV6-5 to TRBJ1-2; D is ambiguous. This TCR was recovered from an adult who received the AZD1222 COVID-19 vaccine. The material sequenced was peripheral blood, taken 28 days after the second AZD1222 dose. In DNA form, the CDR3 reads TGTGCCAGCAGTTACTCGAATAGGCAGGCGGGTGGCTACACCTTC. Residues: CASSYSNRQAGGYTF.